Listed below are T cell receptor beta chains from one sample, sequenced in a study of shared clonotypes between healthy human individuals. Some clones are missing from TCRdb's copy, which holds only in-frame ones; the method was immunoSEQ multiplex PCR. The sample lists about 2.3 million clones, 85% to 95% seen once, with 0.37% in the top ten. The sequenced sample consisted of naive CD4+ T cells from PBMCs. These receptors were collected from a man between 18 and 35 years old in good health. Some clones in this sample may be carry-over from other donors' samples. The CDR3 runs from the conserved cysteine through the conserved F or W. Each record gives: J gene, CDR3 length, V gene, CDR3 protein.

>TRBJ2-1|15|TRBV7-8
CASSELLGTRNEQFF
>TRBJ1-6|14|TRBV27
CASSFTGVYSPLHF
>TRBJ2-3|15|TRBV7-9
CASSSGPSWADTQYF
>TRBJ2-2|17|TRBV10-3
CAISEPGPTLDTGELFF
>TRBJ1-1|14|TRBV7-2
CASSLRGVGTEAFF
>TRBJ1-5|15|TRBV28
CASITQGALGQPQHF
>TRBJ2-1|14|TRBV9
CASSLTGAGNEQFF
>TRBJ1-1|15|TRBV6-1
CASSETRGMDTEAFF
>TRBJ2-7|13|TRBV7-6
CASSLGTVTEQYF
>TRBJ2-4|19|TRBV5-1
CASSLAVTGGVLAKNIQYF